Listed here are 28 T cell receptor beta chains from one sample, sequenced in a study of blood T cell repertoires in COVID-19. TCRdb's table, derived via immunoSEQ multiplex PCR, lists solely in-frame clones and lacks some. The sample carries 380,000 or so clones, over 75% recorded once. Material: PBMCs or T cells enriched from blood (not recorded which). The origin of the receptors is a woman aged 25 to 39 with acute COVID-19.

The rearrangement links TRBV19 to TRBJ1-1; 7 positions match TRBD1. V was pared by 5 bases and J by 7 bases, with 13 bases of the junction left unmatched. CDR3 length: 15 residues. Germline CDR1 is LNHDA and CDR2 is SQIVND (reference sequence). The CDR3: CASSSTTGRVGEAFF. CDR3 in DNA: TGTGCCAGTAGTTCTACGACAGGGAGAGTAGGTGAAGCTTTCTTT.

This clone showed up just a few times. The rearrangement joins TRBV19 to TRBJ1-1; 7 bases align to TRBD1. The V and J ends lost 7 bases and 2 bases, in that order; junction bases with no gene match: 7. The germline CDR1 and CDR2 sequences are LNHDA and SQIVND (reference sequence). This CDR3 is built from 14 residues. The CDR3 coding sequence is TGTGCCAGTACCCAGGGACAGCACAACACTGAAGCTTTCTTT. Translated: CASTQGQHNTEAFF.

This rearrangement joins TRBV5-1 to TRBJ1-2, with TRBD1 matching over 7 bases. Germline-derived CDR1 and CDR2 are SGHRS and YFSETQ. The V gene end was trimmed by 4 bases and the J gene end by 3 bases; junction bases not matched to a gene: 9. This CDR3 comprises 15 residues. The CDR3, as DNA: TGCGCCAGCAGCGTAGGAGGGGGCGGCGACTATGGCTACACCTTC. It yields the protein CASSVGGGGDYGYTF.

V is TRBV29-1 and J is TRBJ2-3; D not resolved. Germline V CDR1 and CDR2: SQVTM, ANQGSEA. The CDR3 sequence is 14 residues long. Trimming took off 4 bases at V and 0 bases at J, with 11 bases between the two ends. The CDR3 DNA is TGCAGCGTTGTTTTTGCGCTAAGCACAGATACGCAGTATTTT. Translated, it gives CSVVFALSTDTQYF.

CDR3 nucleotide sequence: TGTGCCAGCAGCCTGACAGGGGGGGATAATTCACCCCTCCACTTT. This sequence encodes CASSLTGGDNSPLHF. The chain links TRBV7-2 to TRBJ1-6; 9 bases match TRBD1. Trimming cost V 5 bases and J 5 bases; bases outside gene matches: 4. CDR3 length: 15 amino acids. Germline CDR1 reads SGHTA; CDR2 reads FQGNSA. Using reference TRBV7-2 and TRBJ1-6 for the parts outside the CDR3, the full variable domain is GAGVSQSPSNKVTEKGKDVELRCDPISGHTALYWYRQSLGQGLEFLIYFQGNSAPDKSGLPSDRFSAERTGGSVSTLTIQRTQQEDSAVYLCASSLTGGDNSPLHFGNGTRLTVT.

The rearrangement uses TRBV3-1 (or the pseudogene TRBV3-2) and TRBJ2-3; 9 nucleotides line up with TRBD2. Trimming removed 5 bases from V and 4 bases from J; junction bases left unmatched: 13. The germline V gene encodes CDR1 LGHDT and CDR2 YNNKEL (reference sequence). The CDR3 sequence is 17 residues long. The chain's CDR3 is CASSLAWGTSRADTQYF. The CDR3 bases are TGTGCCAGCAGCTTGGCCTGGGGGACTAGCAGGGCAGATACGCAGTATTTT.

This chain joins TRBV12-3 or TRBV12-4 and TRBJ1-6; D gene uncertain. This CDR3 is built from 12 residues. Trimming shortened V by 6 bases and J by 10 bases, and 10 bases separated the two germline ends. The CDR3 is CASRSQASPLHF. In nucleotides, the CDR3 is TGTGCCAGCAGGTCTCAGGCCTCACCCCTCCACTTT.

The V gene is TRBV3-1 (or the pseudogene TRBV3-2), the J gene TRBJ1-2; 7 nucleotides match TRBD1. The CDR3 loop spans 14 amino acids. After removal of 4 bases from V and 0 bases from J, the junction contained 2 bases not matched to a gene. Germline V gene lookup returns CDR1 LGHDT and CDR2 YNNKEL (reference sequence). CDR3 sequence reads: CASSLTGSNYGYTF. The DNA for the CDR3 is TGTGCCAGCAGCCTGACAGGGTCTAACTATGGCTACACCTTC.

This clone has more than one count but fewer than ten. V and J are TRBV3-1 (or the pseudogene TRBV3-2) and TRBJ2-7; weak D call: TRBD2 (5 bases). Germline CDR1 reads LGHDT; CDR2 reads YNNKEL (reference sequence). Trimming removed 3 bases from V and 5 bases from J, with 17 bases in between. The CDR3 is 15 residues long. The CDR3 is CASSQIVRARDEQYF. The CDR3 DNA reads TGTGCCAGCAGCCAGATAGTGCGGGCACGCGACGAGCAGTACTTC.

This chain joins TRBV2 and TRBJ1-6; 9 bases are shared with TRBD1. Trimming cost V 8 bases and J 0 bases; bases outside gene matches: 5. From germline, CDR1 is SNHLY and CDR2 FYNNEI. This CDR3 comprises 16 residues. CDR3 protein: CASRLQGASYNSPLHF. The CDR3 DNA follows: TGTGCCAGCCGCTTACAGGGGGCCTCCTATAATTCACCCCTCCACTTT.

The chain joins TRBV3-1 (or the pseudogene TRBV3-2) to TRBJ1-2; TRBD1 might be the D (5 bases). This CDR3 has 14 amino acids. Germline assignment: CDR1 LGHDT and CDR2 YNNKEL (reference sequence). Trimming removed 3 bases from V and 5 bases from J, with 13 bases in between. The chain's CDR3 is CASSHPGPGYGYTF. DNA for the CDR3: TGTGCCAGCAGCCACCCCGGCCCAGGGTATGGCTACACCTTC.

About this clone itself: The sample contains more than one DNA sequence encoding this CDR3. The chain is built from TRBV28 and TRBJ1-1; D may be TRBD1 (5 bases). V was clipped by 0 bases and J by 1 base, with 9 bases between them. The CDR3 loop spans 15 amino acids. Germline V lookup: CDR1 MDHEN, CDR2 SYDVKM. CDR3 bases: TGTGCCAGCAGTTTATGGGGGCAGGGGAACACTGAAGCTTTCTTT. Translating gives CASSLWGQGNTEAFF.

This chain uses TRBV7-3 with TRBJ2-3; D is ambiguous. Germline V gives CDR1 SGHTA, CDR2 FQGTGA. This CDR3 has 13 residues. V shed 6 bases and J shed 6 bases, with 13 bases lying between them. CDR3: CASSPDSSDTQYF. In nucleotides, the CDR3 is TGTGCCAGCAGTCCAGACTCTTCCGATACGCAGTATTTT.

V and J are TRBV5-1 and TRBJ2-1; no firm D call. Germline lookup yields CDR1 SGHRS and CDR2 YFSETQ. This CDR3 comprises 13 residues. Trimming cost V 2 bases and J 4 bases, with 7 bases left between them. CDR3 coding DNA: TGCGCCAGCAGCTTCCCCTTATACAATGAGCAGTTCTTC. Amino acid sequence: CASSFPLYNEQFF.

The V call is TRBV18, the J call TRBJ1-2; 8 bases line up with TRBD1. With V trimmed by 5 bases and J by 1 base, 9 bases remained unmatched. This CDR3 has 16 amino acids. CDR1 and CDR2 (germline): KGHSH, LQKENI. The CDR3, as DNA: TGTGCCAGCTCAACTCTGACAGGGGCTATTAACTATGGCTACACCTTC. Its translation: CASSTLTGAINYGYTF.

This chain uses TRBV2 with TRBJ1-1, with D maybe TRBD1 (5 bases). Trimming removed 11 bases at V and 8 bases at J, with 24 bases between. The CDR3 extends over 14 amino acids. Germline assignment: CDR1 SNHLY and CDR2 FYNNEI. CDR3 in DNA: TGTGCCGCGTCGGAGGTGGGGGGGAGACAGGAAGCTTTCTTT. It specifies CAASEVGGRQEAFF.

This clone was recorded only once. The sample contains more than one DNA sequence encoding this CDR3. V and J are TRBV18 and TRBJ1-1; D may be TRBD1 (6 bases). The V end lost 6 bases, the J end lost 4 bases, and 15 bases lay between the germline ends. In germline, CDR1 is KGHSH, CDR2 LQKENI. The CDR3 extends over 14 amino acids. The CDR3 spells CASSPGQRGTEAFF. For the CDR3, the DNA is TGTGCCAGCTCGCCCGGACAGCGGGGCACTGAAGCTTTCTTT.

The J gene is TRBJ1-1, the V gene TRBV6-5, with a tentative D call TRBD1 (6 bases). Trimming cost V 3 bases and J 4 bases, with 12 bases left between them. The CDR3 runs to 14 residues. Per the germline V gene, CDR1 is MNHEY and CDR2 is SVGAGI. In DNA form, the CDR3 reads TGTGCCAGCAGTTATCAGGGGAGAGGCACTGAAGCTTTCTTT. Its translation: CASSYQGRGTEAFF.

J is TRBJ1-2 and V is TRBV30; D is uncertain. V was trimmed by 3 bases and J by 3 bases, leaving 5 bases between them. CDR3 length: 11 residues. From germline, CDR1 is GTSNPN and CDR2 SVGIG (reference sequence). The CDR3 sequence: CAWRLHYGYTF. CDR3 in DNA: TGTGCCTGGAGACTTCACTATGGCTACACCTTC.

The J gene is TRBJ1-2, the V gene TRBV19; 9 bases map to TRBD1. The V gene end was trimmed by 10 bases and the J gene end by 7 bases; junction bases not matched to a gene: 10. This CDR3 has 13 amino acids. Per germline, CDR1 LNHDA and CDR2 SQIVND (reference sequence). DNA of the CDR3: TGTGCCACCCGGACAGGGGTGTTCAGTGGCTACACCTTC. As protein: CATRTGVFSGYTF.

The V call is TRBV5-1, the J call TRBJ1-3; weak D call: TRBD1 (5 bases). The CDR3 is 15 amino acids. With 0 bases removed from V and 0 bases from J, the gap between germline ends came to 7 bases. CDR1 is SGHRS and CDR2 is YFSETQ in the germline V gene. The chain's CDR3 is CASSLEGNSGNTIYF. CDR3 nucleotides: TGCGCCAGCAGCTTGGAGGGGAACTCTGGAAACACCATATATTTT.

This chain uses TRBV9 with TRBJ2-5; 7 bases are shared with TRBD2. The junction had 8 bases not matched to a gene; V was cut back by 1 base and J by 2 bases. The CDR3 runs 16 residues. Germline V gene data show CDR1 as SGDLS and CDR2 as YYNGEE. DNA of the CDR3: TGTGCCAGCAGCGTAACGGGGGGAGGCCTTCAAGAGACCCAGTACTTC. It translates to CASSVTGGGLQETQYF.

J is TRBJ2-7 and V is TRBV5-5; a weak D match, TRBD1 (6 bases). The CDR3 is made up of 13 amino acids. The ends were cut back, 3 bases at V and 2 bases at J, with 9 bases in the middle. The germline gives CDR1 SGHKS, CDR2 YYEKEE (reference sequence). The CDR3 protein is CASSYRETYEQYF. CDR3 bases: TGTGCCAGCAGCTACAGGGAAACCTACGAGCAGTACTTC.

The V and J genes are TRBV21-1 and TRBJ1-1; TRBD1, the D gene given by the table, was not confirmed from the DNA. TRBV21-1 is a pseudogene. This CDR3 has 18 amino acids. CDR3 amino acids: CASSKATIPGQINTEAFF. The CDR3 DNA reads as TGTGCCAGCAGCAAAGCCACAATCCCGGGACAGATAAACACTGAAGCTTTCTTT.

This clone was counted between two and nine times. This rearrangement joins TRBV2 to TRBJ1-2, with D possibly TRBD1 on 6 matching bases. This CDR3 has 15 amino acids. Germline V CDR1 and CDR2: SNHLY, FYNNEI. Trimming removed 5 bases at V and 7 bases at J, with 20 bases between. CDR3 loop: CASSMTGQLVGGYTF. CDR3 nucleotide sequence: TGTGCCAGCAGTATGACGGGACAACTCGTCGGTGGCTACACCTTC.

The chain links TRBV11-2 to TRBJ1-1; unclear D gene. This CDR3 region has 14 residues. V lost 5 bases to trimming and J lost 2 bases, with 12 bases between them. The V gene's germline CDR1 is SGHAT and CDR2 FQNNGV. The CDR3 DNA reads as TGTGCCAGCAGCCTAACAGTCCGTAACACTGAAGCTTTCTTT. Translated, it gives CASSLTVRNTEAFF.

V is TRBV5-4 and J is TRBJ1-6; 10 bases agree with TRBD1. CDR3 length: 15 amino acids. V lost 0 bases, J lost 11 bases, and 5 bases stayed unmatched. Per germline, CDR1 SGHNT and CDR2 YYREEE (reference sequence). CDR3 nucleotide sequence: TGTGCCAGCAGCTTGGCAGGGACAGGGGAAACACCCCTCCACTTT. This codes for CASSLAGTGETPLHF.

V is TRBV12-3 or TRBV12-4 and J is TRBJ2-7, with D perhaps matching TRBD1 (5 bases). Trimming cost V 6 bases and J 3 bases, with 12 bases left between them. The CDR3 loop spans 13 amino acids. The CDR3 is CASSLQEFYEQYF. The CDR3 DNA follows: TGTGCCAGCAGCCTACAGGAGTTCTACGAGCAGTACTTC.